The sequence of this T cell receptor (beta chain) was determined in a study of T cells in Graves' hyperthyroidism and ophthalmopathy. This clonotype came up a few times. Its antigen remains unknown. Study-level findings and limits: In the analysis, a 13 V-J model separated ophthalmopathy from stable hyperthyroidism.

Amplification targeted TCR beta CDR3 regions from RNA transcripts. First-round RT-PCR targeting the TCR CDR3 was performed with the HTBI primer set. In TCRdb, the multiplex PCR reads were re-called with MiXCR into one record per CDR3 protein. The table has 300,000 to 450,000 distinct CDR3 sequences, 18% seen once. Germline loops: CDR1 SEHNR, CDR2 FQNEAQ (reference sequence). V was shortened by 5 bases and J by 7 bases, with 8 bases between the two germline ends. There are 11 residues in the CDR3. Patients with uncontrolled infections, other autoimmune diseases, pregnancy or lactation were excluded. PBMCs were derived from 7.5 to 10 ml fresh peripheral blood.

The sequence derives from a woman aged 40 to 50 with Graves' ophthalmopathy. This chain joins TRBV7-9 and TRBJ1-1, with no clear D. Sequencing was carried out using blood. The CDR3 nucleotides are TGTGCCAGCAGCCGCGGATTTGAAGCTTTCTTT. The encoded protein is CASSRGFEAFF. Full variable domain (outside the CDR3, taken from reference TRBV7-9 and TRBJ1-1): DTGVSQNPRHKITKRGQNVTFRCDPISEHNRLYWYRQTLGQGPEFLTYFQNEAQLEKSRLLSDRFSAERPKGSFSTLEIQRTEQGDSAMYLCASSRGFEAFFGQGTRLTVV.